A single sample is the source of the 22 T cell receptor beta chains below, sequenced in a study of identical twins. TCRdb re-derived calls from the 5' RACE reads in MiXCR, one entry per CDR3 protein. The table lists roughly 1.6 million distinct CDR3 sequences, under 35% of them singletons, with about 0.25% in the top ten. Source material: cord blood. These receptors came from a newborn girl in good health.

The gene calls are TRBV3-1 and TRBJ2-3, with 10 bases lining up with TRBD2. The CDR3 extends over 14 amino acids. The germline V gene encodes CDR1 LGHDT and CDR2 YNNKEL (reference sequence). After removal of 1 base from V and 5 bases from J, the junction contained 0 bases not matched to a gene. CDR3 sequence: CASSQVAGGDTQYF. The CDR3 DNA sequence: TGTGCCAGCAGCCAAGTAGCGGGGGGAGATACGCAGTATTTT.

The table lists this clonotype with a few counts. The chain uses TRBV7-9 and TRBJ2-4; 7 nucleotides match TRBD1. The J call may be mistaken, given a closer DNA end match to TRBJ2-7. Germline CDR1 SEHNR, CDR2 FQNEAQ (reference sequence). This CDR3 spans 14 amino acids. The CDR3 nucleotides are TGTGCCAGCAGCTCCGACAGGGCAAGGCGCGAGCAGTACTTC. Translating gives CASSSDRARREQYF.

The genes are TRBV20-1 and TRBJ2-1, with 15 bases identical to TRBD2. Per the germline V gene, CDR1 is DFQATT and CDR2 is SNEGSKA (reference sequence). The CDR3 sequence is 17 residues long. The V and J ends lost 5 bases and 0 bases, in that order; junction bases with no gene match: 5. The chain's CDR3 is CSAEGLAGGPSYNEQFF. The CDR3 region has the DNA TGCAGTGCTGAGGGACTAGCGGGGGGCCCCTCCTACAATGAGCAGTTCTTC.

This clonotype occurred a few times. V is TRBV2 and J is TRBJ2-1, with TRBD2 matching over 8 bases. The J call may be incorrect, as the DNA end agrees better with TRBJ2-7. This CDR3 has 15 residues. CDR1 and CDR2 (germline): SNHLY, FYNNEI. The DNA of the CDR3 is TGTGCCAGCAGTGAGAGACTAGCGACCTACAATGAGCAGTACTTC. This codes for CASSERLATYNEQYF.

V and J are TRBV25-1 and TRBJ1-1; 7 bases agree with TRBD1. Per germline, CDR1 MGHDK and CDR2 SYGVNS. J was trimmed by 3 bases and V by 6 bases; bases with no gene match: 13. CDR3 size: 16 residues. The CDR3 sequence: CASRPGPGTAYTEAFF. CDR3 sequence (DNA): TGTGCCAGCAGACCTGGCCCCGGGACAGCCTACACTGAAGCTTTCTTT.

This clonotype was detected only a few times. CDR3 bases: TGTGCCAGCAGCTTAGGATCGGGACCCAATCAGCCCCAGCATTTT. As protein: CASSLGSGPNQPQHF. The chain has TRBV7-9 and TRBJ1-5; weak D call: TRBD1 (5 bases). V lost 1 base to trimming and J lost 3 bases, with 10 bases between them. Germline CDR1 and CDR2: SEHNR and FQNEAQ (reference sequence). CDR3 size: 15 residues.

This clonotype occurred a few times. This chain uses TRBV7-2 with TRBJ1-4, with 8 bases identical to TRBD1. Germline loops: CDR1 SGHTA, CDR2 FQGNSA. The junction had 9 bases not matched to a gene; V was cut back by 5 bases and J by 10 bases. The CDR3 is 14 amino acids. CDR3 sequence reads: CASSLGQEKTKLFF. The CDR3 bases are TGTGCCAGCAGCCTGGGACAGGAGAAGACAAAACTGTTTTTT.

This clonotype was seen a handful of times. The chain combines TRBV3-1 with TRBJ1-5; D ambiguous. Trimming shortened V by 4 bases and J by 4 bases, and 11 bases separated the two germline ends. The CDR3 runs 14 residues. Germline assignment: CDR1 LGHDT and CDR2 YNNKEL (reference sequence). The DNA for the CDR3 is TGTGCCAGCAGCCGGGGTGGGCAGAATCAGCCCCAGCATTTT. Its protein product is CASSRGGQNQPQHF. Based on the CDR3 plus reference TRBV3-1 and TRBJ1-5, the full variable domain is DTAVSQTPKYLVTQMGNDKSIKCEQNLGHDTMYWYKQDSKKFLKIMFSYNNKELIINETVPNRFSPKSPDKAHLNLHINSLELGDSAVYFCASSRGGQNQPQHFGDGTRLSIL.

This chain connects TRBV3-1 to TRBJ2-5, with 8 bases identical to TRBD2. V gave up 4 bases and J gave up 2 bases; unmatched junction bases: 9. Looked up from germline, CDR1 is LGHDT and CDR2 is YNNKEL (reference sequence). The CDR3 consists of 16 residues. The CDR3 loop reads CASSPFTGLGQETQYF. In nucleotides, the CDR3 is TGTGCCAGCAGCCCCTTCACGGGACTAGGGCAAGAGACCCAGTACTTC.

V is TRBV6-5 and J is TRBJ1-1; 8 nucleotides match TRBD1. The CDR3 runs to 16 residues. Trimming took 5 bases from V and 4 from J; bases not matched to a gene: 12. Germline CDR1 and CDR2: MNHEY and SVGAGI. CDR3 protein: CASSPRTGMRTTEAFF. DNA for the CDR3: TGTGCCAGCAGTCCACGGACAGGGATGAGAACCACTGAAGCTTTCTTT.

V and J are TRBV7-8 and TRBJ2-3; no clear D. Trimming took 3 bases from V and 0 from J, leaving 10 bases between them. This CDR3 is 15 amino acids long. Germline CDR1 and CDR2: SGHVS and FQNEAQ. The CDR3 sequence: CASSFHPSSTDTQYF. The CDR3 nucleotides read TGTGCCAGCAGCTTCCACCCGTCTAGCACAGATACGCAGTATTTT.

This sequence joins TRBV28 and TRBJ2-7, with D possibly being TRBD2 (6 bases). Germline values: CDR1 MDHEN, CDR2 SYDVKM. Trimming removed 6 bases from V and 1 base from J, with 10 bases in between. The CDR3 sequence is 13 residues long. The CDR3 is CASRLARSYEQYF. The CDR3 nucleotides read TGTGCCAGCAGACTAGCCCGGTCCTACGAGCAGTACTTC.

The rearrangement uses TRBV6-1 and TRBJ2-1; 12 bases are shared with TRBD1. The length of the CDR3 is 19 residues. Unmatched junction bases numbered 11, after V lost 2 bases and J lost 3 bases. CDR1 and CDR2 from the germline V gene are MNHNS and SASEGT. CDR3 amino acids: CASSERDRGRAQLYNEQFF. CDR3 DNA sequence: TGTGCCAGCAGTGAAAGGGACAGGGGGCGGGCGCAACTCTACAATGAGCAGTTCTTC.

The gene calls are TRBV5-8 and TRBJ2-1, with 11 nucleotides matching TRBD2. Trimming took 7 bases from V and 8 from J; bases not matched to a gene: 5. The CDR3 has 13 residues. Germline V lookup: CDR1 SGHTS, CDR2 YDEGEE. CDR3 loop: CASWGLAVDEQFF. The CDR3 DNA reads TGTGCCAGCTGGGGACTAGCGGTGGATGAGCAGTTCTTC.

This clonotype was counted between two and nine times. This chain joins TRBV21-1 and TRBJ2-1; no DNA check was done on the table's D call, TRBD1. TRBV21-1 is described as a pseudogene. This CDR3 region has 19 residues. The CDR3 nucleotides are TGTGCCAGCAGCAAAGTGTCCCGGGACGTTTTCGGCTCCTACAATGAGCAGTTCTTC. Translation gives CASSKVSRDVFGSYNEQFF.

The genes are TRBV12-3 or TRBV12-4 and TRBJ2-5, with TRBD1 as a possible D gene (5 bases). The CDR3 length is 13 residues. V gave up 6 bases and J gave up 11 bases, with 19 bases separating them. CDR3 residues: CASSPIRTYEQYF. DNA of the CDR3: TGTGCCAGCAGCCCTATACGGACATATGAGCAGTACTTC.

This clonotype was observed many times. Here the CDR3 DNA reads TGTGCCAGCAGCATCCTAGCGGGGGCCTACGAGCAGTACTTC. Encoded protein: CASSILAGAYEQYF. The chain carries TRBV27 and TRBJ2-7; 10 bases are a match to TRBD2. J was trimmed by 2 bases and V by 6 bases; bases with no gene match: 4. The CDR3 has 14 amino acids. CDR1 is MNHEY and CDR2 is SMNVEV in the germline V gene (reference sequence).

The chain joins TRBV3-1 to TRBJ2-5, with a tentative D call TRBD1 (6 bases). Germline-derived CDR1 and CDR2 are LGHDT and YNNKEL (reference sequence). CDR3 length equals 18 residues. Between the trimmed V and J ends, which lost 0 bases and 0 bases, there was a span of 17 bases. The CDR3 DNA reads TGTGCCAGCAGCCAAGATCAGGGGCGCCGCTTATACCAAGAGACCCAGTACTTC. Its protein product is CASSQDQGRRLYQETQYF.

This clonotype has only a few counts. The chain couples TRBV3-1 to TRBJ1-2, with TRBD1 as a possible D gene (5 bases). Germline V CDR1 and CDR2: LGHDT, YNNKEL (reference sequence). The CDR3 spans 15 residues. Trimming left V 4 bases short and J 5 bases short, with 17 bases between. CDR3 loop: CASSPIRGISYGYTF. The CDR3, as DNA: TGTGCCAGCAGCCCCATACGGGGGATTAGTTATGGCTACACCTTC.

The sample holds many counts of this clonotype. The chain couples TRBV10-3 to TRBJ2-7; TRBD1 matches at 8 bases. The V gene end was trimmed by 2 bases and the J gene end by 0 bases; junction bases not matched to a gene: 0. CDR1 and CDR2 from the germline V gene are ENHRY and SYGVKD. The CDR3 is made up of 14 amino acids. DNA of the CDR3: TGTGCCATCAGTGAGGGACAGGGCTCCTACGAGCAGTACTTC. It encodes CAISEGQGSYEQYF.

This clonotype was detected a few times. This chain links TRBV7-9 with TRBJ1-1; D ambiguous. Between the trimmed V and J ends, which lost 2 bases and 5 bases, there was a span of 15 bases. CDR3 size: 15 residues. Germline CDR1 and CDR2: SEHNR and FQNEAQ (reference sequence). The CDR3: CASSLRPGPGTEAFF. The CDR3 nucleotides read TGTGCCAGCAGCTTACGCCCCGGTCCGGGGACTGAAGCTTTCTTT.

The CDR3 here is CASYRLKAGTDTEAFF. The CDR3 bases are TGCGCCAGCTATCGTCTGAAGGCAGGGACGGACACTGAAGCTTTCTTT. This chain connects TRBV5-1 to TRBJ1-1; weak D call: TRBD1 (5 bases). Germline V CDR1 and CDR2: SGHRS, YFSETQ. The ends were cut back, 7 bases at V and 3 bases at J, with 22 bases in the middle. This CDR3 region has 16 residues.